The 23 T cell receptor beta chains presented below share a single source sample, sequenced in a study of blood T cell repertoires in COVID-19. TCRdb's table, derived via immunoSEQ multiplex PCR, lists solely in-frame clones and lacks some. The data show some 180,000 clones, more than 75% seen once. The specimen sequenced was peripheral blood. The receptors shown here come from a man between 50 and 59 years old who had recovered from COVID-19.

This chain connects TRBV7-2 to TRBJ1-2; 9 bases align to TRBD1. The junction had 10 bases not matched to a gene; V was cut back by 5 bases and J by 6 bases. Germline V gives CDR1 SGHTA, CDR2 FQGNSA. CDR3 length equals 15 residues. The CDR3 spells CASSGNRGLGNGYTF. The CDR3 bases are TGTGCCAGCAGCGGAAACAGGGGGCTAGGGAATGGCTACACCTTC.

V and J are TRBV29-1 and TRBJ2-1; D possibly corresponds to TRBD2 (6 bases). The germline V gene has CDR1 SQVTM and CDR2 ANQGSEA. The CDR3 runs to 15 residues. Trimming took 7 bases from V and 7 from J, leaving 23 bases between them. CDR3 sequence reads: CSALVGGRAGNEQFF. The CDR3 DNA follows: TGCAGCGCATTAGTCGGGGGAAGGGCCGGAAATGAGCAGTTCTTC.

Regarding this clone: Sequence at one end of the junction differs from germline and may be a read error. The sample has other DNA sequences that encode this CDR3 too. The chain is built from TRBV27 and TRBJ1-6, with a tentative D call TRBD1 (6 bases). The length of the CDR3 is 14 residues. Germline lookup yields CDR1 MNHEY and CDR2 SMNVEV (reference sequence). CDR3 protein: CASSLSAGVSPLHF. In DNA, the CDR3 is TGTGCCAGCAGTTTATCGGCAGGGGTATCACCCCTCCATTTT.

The V gene is TRBV29-1, the J gene TRBJ2-3; a possible D gene is TRBD1 (7 bases). This CDR3 contains 12 residues. The germline gives CDR1 SQVTM, CDR2 ANQGSEA. Trimming pared 7 bases from V and 5 bases from J, leaving 13 bases between. The chain's CDR3 is CSGRGRVDTQYF. CDR3 DNA: TGCAGCGGGAGGGGGCGGGTAGATACGCAGTATTTT.

This clone was recorded once. At one boundary the junction diverges from the germline segment, which might be a read error. The chain couples TRBV12-3 or TRBV12-4 to TRBJ2-7; no firm D call. The CDR3 is 13 amino acids. The CDR3 bases are TGTGCCAGCAGTGTCGCGGAGAATAGCTTCAATTTCTTC. It translates to CASSVAENSFNFF.

The V call is TRBV21-1, the J call TRBJ2-7; no check of the table's D call, TRBD2, against the DNA was made. TRBV21-1 is recorded as a pseudogene. The CDR3 runs 19 residues. CDR3 residues: CASSIMGLAGSIKLYEQYF. DNA for the CDR3: TGTGCCAGCAGCATAATGGGACTAGCGGGATCAATCAAACTCTACGAGCAGTACTTC.

On this clone: The junction does not match germline at one end; this may be a read error. CDR3 bases: TGTGCCAGCAGTACCCAGGGAGGCAACCAGCCCCAGCATTTT. Protein sequence: CASSTQGGNQPQHF. V gene TRBV2 combines with J gene TRBJ1-5; TRBD1 is a possible D gene (5 bases). Germline V CDR1 and CDR2: SNHLY, FYNNEI. CDR3 length: 14 residues.

The chain recombines TRBV7-3 with TRBJ1-2, with 12 nucleotides matching TRBD1. The ends lost 1 base at V and 7 bases at J; junction bases unmatched: 7. Germline CDR1 reads SGHTA; CDR2 reads FQGTGA. The CDR3 contains 16 residues. CDR3 coding DNA: TGTGCCAGCAGCTTAATAGGTGGGACAGGGGGCCGTGGCTACACCTTC. Its translation: CASSLIGGTGGRGYTF.

V usage is TRBV5-1 and J usage is TRBJ2-2, with TRBD2 as a possible D gene (6 bases). V lost 0 bases to trimming and J lost 10 bases, with 16 bases between them. This CDR3 has 15 amino acids. Germline lookup yields CDR1 SGHRS and CDR2 YFSETQ. CDR3 protein: CASSLGRPEGVELFF. CDR3 coding DNA: TGCGCCAGCAGCTTGGGTCGGCCGGAGGGCGTGGAGCTGTTTTTT.

V is TRBV2 and J is TRBJ1-2; D may be TRBD1 (5 bases). Germline values: CDR1 SNHLY, CDR2 FYNNEI. The CDR3 spans 12 residues. Trimming took off 5 bases at V and 5 bases at J, with 9 bases between the two ends. Written as DNA, the CDR3 is TGTGCCAGCAGTCCAGGGTTGTATGGCTACACCTTC. Translation gives CASSPGLYGYTF.

This chain uses TRBV6-5 with TRBJ2-7; 8 positions match TRBD1. Looked up from germline, CDR1 is MNHEY and CDR2 is SVGAGI. V trimming: 10 bases; J trimming: 3 bases; junction bases outside the gene matches: 8. The CDR3 has 13 residues. The CDR3 region has the DNA TGTGCCACATCGACAGGGGACGGCTACGAGCAGTACTTC. This codes for CATSTGDGYEQYF.

The rearrangement joins TRBV27 to TRBJ1-2; TRBD1 matches 7 bases. The germline V gene has CDR1 MNHEY and CDR2 SMNVEV (reference sequence). Losses at the gene ends were 7 bases for V and 3 bases for J; bases not matched to a gene: 5. This CDR3 spans 13 amino acids. The CDR3 spells CASKGQKYYGYTF. The CDR3 coding sequence is TGTGCCAGCAAGGGACAGAAGTACTATGGCTACACCTTC.

This CDR3 reads CASSYYRDRGLWSNQPQHF. CDR3 nucleotide sequence: TGTGCCAGCAGTTACTATCGGGACAGGGGGCTCTGGAGCAATCAGCCCCAGCATTTT. The rearrangement joins TRBV6-2 or TRBV6-3 to TRBJ1-5; 12 nucleotides align to TRBD1. The J segment lost 1 base and the V segment lost 1 base, leaving 8 bases of the junction unmatched. The CDR3 contains 19 residues. The germline V gene encodes CDR1 MNHEY and CDR2 SVGEGT.

The rearrangement joins TRBV10-3 to TRBJ2-2; 11 bases map to TRBD2. Per the germline V gene, CDR1 is ENHRY and CDR2 is SYGVKD. V gave up 4 bases and J gave up 6 bases; unmatched junction bases: 13. CDR3 length: 18 amino acids. The CDR3 DNA sequence: TGTGCCATCAGTGGGGGATCACGGATAGCGGGAGGGCCCGGGGAGCTGTTTTTT. It is translated as CAISGGSRIAGGPGELFF.

The V gene is TRBV27, the J gene TRBJ2-3; a possible D gene is TRBD1 (5 bases). Germline CDR1 and CDR2: MNHEY and SMNVEV (reference sequence). The V and J ends lost 3 bases and 7 bases respectively, with 14 bases between them. This CDR3 region has 14 residues. The CDR3 bases are TGTGCCAGCAGTTTCTGGGGCGATAGAAATACGCAGTATTTT. This encodes CASSFWGDRNTQYF.

This sequence joins TRBV7-2 and TRBJ1-2, with 9 bases lining up with TRBD1. V lost 5 bases and J lost 5; bases outside the gene matches: 6. The CDR3 length is 14 residues. Germline V gene data show CDR1 as SGHTA and CDR2 as FQGNSA. The CDR3 protein is CASSKDRGAYGYTF. In DNA, the CDR3 is TGTGCCAGCAGCAAGGACAGGGGAGCATATGGCTACACCTTC.

CDR3 amino acids: CASSPREAYNEQFF. The CDR3 DNA reads TGTGCCAGCTCACCACGGGAGGCCTACAATGAGCAGTTCTTC. The chain is built from TRBV18 and TRBJ2-1; a weak D match, TRBD2 (6 bases). V lost 1 base to trimming and J lost 2 bases, with 6 bases between them. This CDR3 is 14 amino acids long. Germline V gene data show CDR1 as KGHSH and CDR2 as LQKENI.

This rearrangement joins TRBV6-6 to TRBJ1-5; 7 nucleotides match TRBD1. Germline CDR1 reads MNHNY; CDR2 reads SVGAGI (reference sequence). The CDR3 is 15 amino acids. With V trimmed by 6 bases and J by 5 bases, 10 bases remained unmatched. The CDR3 nucleotides are TGTGCCAGCAGAGACAGGGACTCCCCCCATCAGCCCCAGCATTTT. It translates to CASRDRDSPHQPQHF.

The chain links TRBV2 to TRBJ1-2; 8 bases map to TRBD1. V was pared by 6 bases and J by 7 bases, with 7 bases of the junction left unmatched. Germline V gene data show CDR1 as SNHLY and CDR2 as FYNNEI. The CDR3 spans 13 residues. CDR3 nucleotides: TGTGCCAGCAGCTATCAGGGGGCGAGTGGCTACACCTTC. Translated: CASSYQGASGYTF.

The J gene is TRBJ1-5, the V gene TRBV20-1, with D hard to call. Germline CDR1 is DFQATT and CDR2 is SNEGSKA (reference sequence). CDR3 length: 11 amino acids. V dropped 6 bases and J dropped 7 bases, with 10 bases sitting between them. CDR3 residues: CSAEGGQPQHF. The CDR3 DNA sequence: TGCAGTGCCGAAGGAGGGCAGCCCCAGCATTTT.

This chain joins TRBV27 and TRBJ2-3; a weak D match, TRBD1 (5 bases). Looked up from germline, CDR1 is MNHEY and CDR2 is SMNVEV (reference sequence). V was pared by 6 bases and J by 5 bases, with 18 bases between. The CDR3 is 15 residues long. The CDR3 DNA reads as TGTGCCAGCAGCACACAACGCAGGGTTGGAGATACGCAGTATTTT. Its translation: CASSTQRRVGDTQYF.

The chain joins TRBV15 to TRBJ2-7; 8 bases are a match to TRBD2. Germline trimming cut 5 bases from V and 3 bases from J; bases unmatched to any gene: 3. This CDR3 has 13 residues. Germline CDR1 LNHNV, CDR2 YYDKDF (reference sequence). The CDR3 loop is CATSPTSVYEQYF. CDR3 DNA: TGTGCCACCAGCCCGACTAGCGTCTACGAGCAGTACTTC. Complete variable domain (other parts from reference TRBV15 and TRBJ2-7): DAMVIQNPRYQVTQFGKPVTLSCSQTLNHNVMYWYQQKSSQAPKLLFHYYDKDFNNEADTPDNFQSRRPNTSFCFLDIRSPGLGDTAMYLCATSPTSVYEQYFGPGTRLTVT.

The V and J genes are TRBV28 and TRBJ1-5; D is ambiguous. The CDR3 loop spans 14 amino acids. Trimming pared 3 bases from V and 0 bases from J, leaving 6 bases between. Looked up from germline, CDR1 is MDHEN and CDR2 is SYDVKM. The CDR3 region is CASSLVSSNQPQHF. The CDR3 nucleotides are TGTGCCAGCAGTTTGGTCAGTAGCAATCAGCCCCAGCATTTT.